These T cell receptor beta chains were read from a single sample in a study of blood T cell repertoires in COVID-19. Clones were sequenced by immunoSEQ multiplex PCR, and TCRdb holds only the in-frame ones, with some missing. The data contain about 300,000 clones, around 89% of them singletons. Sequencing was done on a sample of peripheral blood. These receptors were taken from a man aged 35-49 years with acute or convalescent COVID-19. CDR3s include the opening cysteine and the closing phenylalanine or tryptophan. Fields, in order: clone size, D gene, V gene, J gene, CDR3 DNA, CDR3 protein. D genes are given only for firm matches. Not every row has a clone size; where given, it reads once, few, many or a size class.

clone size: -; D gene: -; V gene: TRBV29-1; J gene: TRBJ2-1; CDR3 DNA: TGCAGCGCCCCCGGGAGGGGGCTTGGGAATGAGCAGTTCTTC; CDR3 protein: CSAPGRGLGNEQFF
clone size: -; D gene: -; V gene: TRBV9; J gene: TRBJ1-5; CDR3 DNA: TGTGCCAGCAGCCCCAGTCCCGGGCAGCCCCAGCATTTT; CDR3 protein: CASSPSPGQPQHF
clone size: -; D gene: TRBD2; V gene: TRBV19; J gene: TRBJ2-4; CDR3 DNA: TGTGCCAGTAGTCCCCGTAGCGGGGCGGGGATTCAGTACTTC; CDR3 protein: CASSPRSGAGIQYF
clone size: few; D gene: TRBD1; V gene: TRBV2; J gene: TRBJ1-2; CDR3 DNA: TGTGCCAGCAGTCCAGGGGGCCGGGACTATGGCTACACCTTC; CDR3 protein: CASSPGGRDYGYTF
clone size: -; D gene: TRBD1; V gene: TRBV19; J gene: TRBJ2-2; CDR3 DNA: TGTGCCAGTGGAAACGACAGGGTTGGGACCGGGGAGCTGTTTTTT; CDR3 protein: CASGNDRVGTGELFF
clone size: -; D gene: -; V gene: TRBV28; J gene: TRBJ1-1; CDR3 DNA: TGTGCCAGCAGCCAAAGGGAAAGGGGATCCCCTGAAGCTTTCTTT; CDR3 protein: CASSQRERGSPEAFF
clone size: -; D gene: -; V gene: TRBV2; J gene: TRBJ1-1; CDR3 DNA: TGTGCCAGCAGTGAATGGGCAGGGAGGGCCACTGAAGCTTTCTTT; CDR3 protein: CASSEWAGRATEAFF
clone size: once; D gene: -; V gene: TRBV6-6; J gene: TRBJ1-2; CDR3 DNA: TGTGCCAGCAGTTACGGGCCGGTTCAGGGCTACACCTTC; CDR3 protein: CASSYGPVQGYTF
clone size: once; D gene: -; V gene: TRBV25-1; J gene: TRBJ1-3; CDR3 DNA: TGTGCCAGCAGTGAATATGGGCTAGGAAACACCATATATTTT; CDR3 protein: CASSEYGLGNTIYF
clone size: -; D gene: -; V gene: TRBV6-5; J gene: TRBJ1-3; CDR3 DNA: TGTGCCAGCAGTCGGGGGAGGTCTGGAAACACCATATATTTT; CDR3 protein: CASSRGRSGNTIYF
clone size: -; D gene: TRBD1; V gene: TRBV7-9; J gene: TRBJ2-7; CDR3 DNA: TGTGCCAGCAGCTCAATCCGCCGGGACAGCGAGCAGTACTTC; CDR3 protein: CASSSIRRDSEQYF
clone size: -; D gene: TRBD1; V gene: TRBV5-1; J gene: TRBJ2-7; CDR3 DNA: TGCGCCAGCAGCCCGGGACAGGGGTCCTACGAGCAGTACTTC; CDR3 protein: CASSPGQGSYEQYF
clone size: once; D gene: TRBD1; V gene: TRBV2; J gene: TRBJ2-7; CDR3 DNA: TGTGCCAGCGGAGACAGGGTGGGCTACGAGCAGTACTTC; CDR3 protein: CASGDRVGYEQYF
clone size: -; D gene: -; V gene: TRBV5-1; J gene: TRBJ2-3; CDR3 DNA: TGCGCCAGCAGCCCAGGGATCACAGATACGCAGTATTTT; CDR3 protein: CASSPGITDTQYF
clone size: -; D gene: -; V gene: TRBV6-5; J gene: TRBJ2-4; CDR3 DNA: TGTGCCAGCGCCCAGGGCCCGAAGGGGGACATTCAGTACTTC; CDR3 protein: CASAQGPKGDIQYF
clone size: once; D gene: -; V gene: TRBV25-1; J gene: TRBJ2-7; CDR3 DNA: TGTGCCAGCAGTGAGGCAGGGTTGTACGAGCAGTACTTC; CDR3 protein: CASSEAGLYEQYF
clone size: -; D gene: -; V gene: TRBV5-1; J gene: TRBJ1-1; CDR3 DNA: TGCGCCAGCAGCTTAGAGACAGGGAACACTGAAGCTTTCTTT; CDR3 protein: CASSLETGNTEAFF
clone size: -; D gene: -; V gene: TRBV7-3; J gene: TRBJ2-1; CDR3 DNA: TGTGCCAGCAGCCTTAACCCAGACAATGAGCAGTTCTTC; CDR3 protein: CASSLNPDNEQFF
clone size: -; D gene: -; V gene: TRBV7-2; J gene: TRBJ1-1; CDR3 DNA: TGTGCCAGCAGCTTACGAGAGCACCTTGAAGCTTTCTTT; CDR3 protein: CASSLREHLEAFF
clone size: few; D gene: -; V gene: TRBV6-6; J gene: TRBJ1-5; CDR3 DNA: TGTGCCAGCAGTTACGTGGGTATTCGGGTTCAGCCCCAGCATTTT; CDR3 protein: CASSYVGIRVQPQHF
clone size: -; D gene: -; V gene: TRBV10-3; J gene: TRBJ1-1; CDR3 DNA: TGTGCCATCAGATCGGGGGTGAACGTTGAAGCTTTCTTT; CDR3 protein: CAIRSGVNVEAFF
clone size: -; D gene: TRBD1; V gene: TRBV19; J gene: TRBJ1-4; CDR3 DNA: TGTGCCAGTAGTGTCTCAGGGACAGGGGATGAAAAACTGTTTTTT; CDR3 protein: CASSVSGTGDEKLFF
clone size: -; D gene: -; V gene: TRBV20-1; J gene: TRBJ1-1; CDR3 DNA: TGCAGTGCTACTACAGCCACTGAAGCTTTCTTT; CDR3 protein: CSATTATEAFF
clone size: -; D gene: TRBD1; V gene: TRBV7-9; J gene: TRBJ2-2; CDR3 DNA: TGTGCCAGCAGCCCCGACAGGGCGGCCGGGGAGCTGTTTTTT; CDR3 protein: CASSPDRAAGELFF
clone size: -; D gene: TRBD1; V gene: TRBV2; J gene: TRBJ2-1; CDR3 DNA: TGTGCCAGCAGTGATGTACGACAGGGAAAGCTCTTC; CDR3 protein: CASSDVRQGKLF
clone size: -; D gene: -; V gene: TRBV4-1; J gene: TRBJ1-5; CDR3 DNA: TGCGCCAGCAGCCAAGACCGTTCTAGACAGCCCCAGCATTTT; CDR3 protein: CASSQDRSRQPQHF
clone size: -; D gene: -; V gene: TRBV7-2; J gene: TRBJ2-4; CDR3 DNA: TGTGCCAGCAGCCTGCGGGGGCAGGGAGAAAACATTCAGTACTTC; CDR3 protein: CASSLRGQGENIQYF
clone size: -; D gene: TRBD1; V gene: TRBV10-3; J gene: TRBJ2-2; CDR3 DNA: TGTGCCATCAGTAGGGACAGGGTGAACACCGGGGAGCTGTTTTTT; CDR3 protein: CAISRDRVNTGELFF
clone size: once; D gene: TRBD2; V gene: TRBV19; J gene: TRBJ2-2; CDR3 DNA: TGTGCCAGTAAAGGACTAGCGGGGGACCGGTCGAGGGAGCTGTTTTTT; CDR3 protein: CASKGLAGDRSRELFF
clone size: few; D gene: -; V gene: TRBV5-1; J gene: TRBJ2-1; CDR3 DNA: TGCGCCAGCAGCTCGGGGGACGGCCTGGATGAGCAGTTCTTC; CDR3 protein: CASSSGDGLDEQFF
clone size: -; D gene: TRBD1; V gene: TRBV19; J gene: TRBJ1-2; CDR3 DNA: TGTGCCACCTTTGGGGACAGGGAGCACTATGGCTACACCTTC; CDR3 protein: CATFGDREHYGYTF
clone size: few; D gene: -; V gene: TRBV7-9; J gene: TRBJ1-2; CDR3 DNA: TGTGCCAGCAGCCGGGGAGGAAACTATGGCTACACCTTC; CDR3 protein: CASSRGGNYGYTF
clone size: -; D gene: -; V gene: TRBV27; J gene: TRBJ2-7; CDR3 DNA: TGTGCCAGCAGCGATGGTAGCGGTTCTTTCTACGAGCAGTACTTC; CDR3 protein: CASSDGSGSFYEQYF
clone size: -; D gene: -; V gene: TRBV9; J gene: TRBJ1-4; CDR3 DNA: TGTGCCAGCAGCGTAGTCCCGGAGGGGCATGAACTGTTTTTT; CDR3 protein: CASSVVPEGHELFF
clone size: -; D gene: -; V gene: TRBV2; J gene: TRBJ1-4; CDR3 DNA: TGTGCCAGCAGTGTACGGGGTGAAAAACTGTTTTTT; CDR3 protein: CASSVRGEKLFF
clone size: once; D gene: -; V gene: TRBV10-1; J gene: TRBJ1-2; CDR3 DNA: TGCGCCAGCAGTGAGCACGGGAGAGGCTACACCTTC; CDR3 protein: CASSEHGRGYTF
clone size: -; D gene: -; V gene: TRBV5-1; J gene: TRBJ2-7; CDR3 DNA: TGCGCCAGCAGCTTGGAGACAGGTTCCTACGAGCAGTACTTC; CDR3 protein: CASSLETGSYEQYF
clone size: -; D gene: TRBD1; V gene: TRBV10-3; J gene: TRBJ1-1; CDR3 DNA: TGTGCCATCAGTCGGACAGGGAGGTCTAACACTGAAGCTTTCTTT; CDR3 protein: CAISRTGRSNTEAFF
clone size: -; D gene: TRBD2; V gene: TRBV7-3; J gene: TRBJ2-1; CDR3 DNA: TGTGCCAGCAGCTTAAGTCGTGGACTAGCCACCGAGCAGTTCTTC; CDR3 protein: CASSLSRGLATEQFF